This T cell receptor beta chain was recorded in a study of shared clonotypes between healthy human individuals. Profiling relied on immunoSEQ multiplex PCR, and the TCRdb table lists in-frame clones only, not all of them. This sample carries about 2 million clones, about 95% of them seen once, and the ten largest clones take about 1.1%. Unmatched junction bases numbered 4, after V lost 5 bases and J lost 0 bases. CDR1 and CDR2 from the germline V gene are MNHEY and SVGAGI. The CDR3 has 15 residues. Naive CD8 cells were CD45RO-negative, positively selected for CCR7, excluding terminally differentiated effector memory CD45RA+ cells.

The receptor's source is a man between 18 and 29 years old in good health. The chain carries TRBV6-5 and TRBJ1-2, with 9 bases aligning to TRBD1. Sequencing input: naive CD8+ T cells sorted from blood. The DNA for the CDR3 is TGTGCCAGCAGTCCCCGACAGGGGGCTAACTATGGCTACACCTTC. This encodes CASSPRQGANYGYTF.